The clone carrying this TCR beta chain was observed at least ten times. Original processing methods: Nucleated cell number was recorded as an estimate derived from reference gene primer amplification. Clones were sequenced by immunoSEQ multiplex PCR, and TCRdb holds only the in-frame ones, with some missing. V, J and clone size are taken as reported in that table, and D and trimming were inferred from the DNA itself. The table lists approximately 250,000 clones, more than 80% of them singletons, with around 2.2% in the top ten. Germline loops: CDR1 LNHDA, CDR2 SQIVND (reference sequence). With 5 bases removed from V and 1 base from J, the gap between germline ends came to 17 bases. CDR3 length equals 16 residues. This record comes from a study of blood T cell repertoires in COVID-19. Across the whole study: Donors in the United States, Italy and Spain gave samples during acute or convalescent COVID-19. T cells, B-cell-depleted T cells, or PBMCs supplied cDNA or gDNA.

V and J are TRBV19 and TRBJ1-1; possible D gene TRBD1, 5 bases. The clonotype originates from a man younger than 45 who had recovered from COVID-19. The sequencing sample was made of peripheral blood. The CDR3 here is CASSPLEGSRNTEAFF. In DNA, the CDR3 is TGTGCCAGTAGTCCCCTGGAGGGGAGTCGGAACACTGAAGCTTTCTTT.